This T cell receptor beta chain appears in the sequencing data of a study of blood T cell repertoires in COVID-19. Only in-frame clones appear in the TCRdb table, and some are missing; sequencing was by immunoSEQ multiplex PCR. In the table there are about 170,000 clones, approximately 82% of which are singletons. In the case of this clone: This specimen includes other DNA sequences encoding the same CDR3.

The TCR was taken from a woman older than 75 with active or convalescent COVID-19. Sequencing was performed on peripheral blood.

CDR3 amino acids: CASTLDRGDNQPQHF. The CDR3 bases are TGTGCCAGTACTTTAGACAGGGGAGACAATCAGCCCCAGCATTTT. The chain has TRBV19 and TRBJ1-5; 8 bases are a match to TRBD1. The CDR3 extends over 15 amino acids. Germline CDR1 LNHDA, CDR2 SQIVND (reference sequence). V lost 7 bases to trimming and J lost 3 bases; unmatched junction nucleotides: 8.